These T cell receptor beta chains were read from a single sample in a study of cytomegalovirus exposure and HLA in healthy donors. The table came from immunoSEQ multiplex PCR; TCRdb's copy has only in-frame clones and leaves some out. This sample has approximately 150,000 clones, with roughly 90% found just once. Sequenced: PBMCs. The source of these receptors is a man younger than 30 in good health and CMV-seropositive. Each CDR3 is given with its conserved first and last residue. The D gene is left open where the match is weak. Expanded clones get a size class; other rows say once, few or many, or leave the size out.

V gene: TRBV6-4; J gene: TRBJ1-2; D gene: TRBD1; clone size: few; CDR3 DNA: TGTGCCAGCAGTGAAAGTGGGGACAGGGTCGGCTACACCTTC; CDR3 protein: CASSESGDRVGYTF
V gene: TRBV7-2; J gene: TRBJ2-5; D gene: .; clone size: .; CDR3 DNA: TGTGCCAGCAGCTCTCCCCGGGGCCAAGAGACCCAGTACTTC; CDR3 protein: CASSSPRGQETQYF
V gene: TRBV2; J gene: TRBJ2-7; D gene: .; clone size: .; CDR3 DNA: TGTGCCAGCAGTGAAACAGACTACGAGCAGTACTTC; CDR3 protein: CASSETDYEQYF
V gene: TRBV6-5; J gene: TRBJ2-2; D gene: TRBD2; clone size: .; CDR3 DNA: TGTGCCAGCAGTCCACCCGGGACTAGGGCCGGGGAGCTGTTTTTT; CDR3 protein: CASSPPGTRAGELFF
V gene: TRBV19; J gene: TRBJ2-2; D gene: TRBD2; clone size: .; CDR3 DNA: TGTGCCAGTACTACCGGGACTAGCGTGGGCGGGGAGCTGTTTTTT; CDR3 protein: CASTTGTSVGGELFF
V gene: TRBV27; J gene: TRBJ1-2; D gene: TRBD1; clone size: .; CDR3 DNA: TGTGCCAGCGGAAGGGGACAGGGGGGAGGTGGCTACACCTTC; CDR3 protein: CASGRGQGGGGYTF
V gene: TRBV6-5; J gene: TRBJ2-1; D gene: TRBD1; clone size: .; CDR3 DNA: TGTGCCAGTCGTAGACAGGGCGCCTACAATGAGCAGTTCTTC; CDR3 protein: CASRRQGAYNEQFF
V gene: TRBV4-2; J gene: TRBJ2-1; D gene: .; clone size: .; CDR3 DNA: TGTGCCAGCAGCCAAGAGCCGACCTGGGCGAGCTCCTACAATGAGCAGTTCTTC; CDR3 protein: CASSQEPTWASSYNEQFF
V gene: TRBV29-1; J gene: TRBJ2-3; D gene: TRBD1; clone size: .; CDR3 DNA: TGCAGCGCCTTCCGACAGGGTAACACAGATACGCAGTATTTT; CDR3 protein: CSAFRQGNTDTQYF
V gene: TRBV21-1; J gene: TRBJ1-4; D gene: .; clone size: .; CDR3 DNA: TGTGCCAGCAGCCCACCTGTCCCTTTTGAAGGGGGAAAACTGTTTTTT; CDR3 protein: CASSPPVPFEGGKLFF
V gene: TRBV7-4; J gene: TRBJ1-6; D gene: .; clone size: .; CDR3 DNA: TGTGCCAGCAGCCCTGACCAACCCGGGGGACCCCTCCACTTT; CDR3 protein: CASSPDQPGGPLHF
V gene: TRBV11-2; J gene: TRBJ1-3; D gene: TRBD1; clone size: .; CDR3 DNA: TGTGCCAGCAGCTCACGCATCCCGGGACAGGGACTTGGAAACACCATATATTTT; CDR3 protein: CASSSRIPGQGLGNTIYF
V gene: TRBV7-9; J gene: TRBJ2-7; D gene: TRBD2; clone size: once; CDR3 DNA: TGTGCCAGCAGCCGGACTAGCGGCGCCTCCTACGAGCAGTACTTC; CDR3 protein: CASSRTSGASYEQYF
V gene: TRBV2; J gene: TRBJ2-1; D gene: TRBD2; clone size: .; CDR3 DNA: TGTGCCAGCAGTGAATGGGGACTAGCGAATAATGAGCAGTTCTTC; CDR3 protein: CASSEWGLANNEQFF
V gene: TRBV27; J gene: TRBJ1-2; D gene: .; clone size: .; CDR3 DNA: TGTGCCAGCAGCAACAGGGATGGCGGCTACACCTTC; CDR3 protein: CASSNRDGGYTF
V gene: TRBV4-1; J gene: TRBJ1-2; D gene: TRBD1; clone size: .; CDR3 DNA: TGCGCCAGCAGACCTCCCGGGACAGGGGAAAAAGGCTACACCTTC; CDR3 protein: CASRPPGTGEKGYTF
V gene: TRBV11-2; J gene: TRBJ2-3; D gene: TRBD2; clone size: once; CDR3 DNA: TGTGCCAGCAGCTTTAGCGGGGGGGAGGCAGATACGCAGTATTTT; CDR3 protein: CASSFSGGEADTQYF
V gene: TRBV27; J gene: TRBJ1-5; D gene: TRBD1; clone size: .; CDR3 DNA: TGTGCCAGCAGTCTGAGCCAGGGGGGTAATCAGCCCCAGCATTTT; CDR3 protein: CASSLSQGGNQPQHF
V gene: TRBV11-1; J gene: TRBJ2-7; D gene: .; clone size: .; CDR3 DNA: TGTGCCAGCAGTCGATCGGGGGTTCCCTACGAGCAGTACTTC; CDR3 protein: CASSRSGVPYEQYF
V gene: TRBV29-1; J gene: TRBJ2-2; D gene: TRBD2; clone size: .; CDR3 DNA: TGCAGCGTTGGGCTAGCGGGAGAGACCGGGGAGCTGTTTTTT; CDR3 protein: CSVGLAGETGELFF
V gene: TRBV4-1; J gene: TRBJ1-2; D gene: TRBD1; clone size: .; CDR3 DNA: TGCGCCAGCAGTTGGGGGACAGGCGGCAGGGAAAACTATGGCTACACCTTC; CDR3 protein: CASSWGTGGRENYGYTF
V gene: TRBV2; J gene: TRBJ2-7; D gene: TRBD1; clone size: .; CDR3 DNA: TGTGCCAGCAGTCACCGGGACAGGGACTACGAGCAGTACTTC; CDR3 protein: CASSHRDRDYEQYF
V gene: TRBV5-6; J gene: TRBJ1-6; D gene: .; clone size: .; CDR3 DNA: TGTGCCAGCAGCCAGGGGTCCTTCTATAATTCACCCCTCCACTTT; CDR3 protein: CASSQGSFYNSPLHF
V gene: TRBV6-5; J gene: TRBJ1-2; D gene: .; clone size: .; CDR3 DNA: TGTGCCAGCAGTTACTCTCGGGGCTATGGCTACACCTTC; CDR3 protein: CASSYSRGYGYTF
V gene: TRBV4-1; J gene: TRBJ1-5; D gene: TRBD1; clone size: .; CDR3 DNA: TGCGCCAGCAGCCCGACGACAGGGCGATTCAATCAGCCCCAGCATTTT; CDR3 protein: CASSPTTGRFNQPQHF
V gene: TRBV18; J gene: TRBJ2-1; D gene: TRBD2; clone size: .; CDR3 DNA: TGTGCCAGCTCACCCTTCTCCATACCCGGGACTAGGGGCGATGAGCAGTTCTTC; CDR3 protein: CASSPFSIPGTRGDEQFF
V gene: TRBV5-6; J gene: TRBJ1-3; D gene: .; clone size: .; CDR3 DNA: TGTGCCAGCAGCTTGTATAACAGCTACTCTGGAAACACCATATATTTT; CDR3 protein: CASSLYNSYSGNTIYF
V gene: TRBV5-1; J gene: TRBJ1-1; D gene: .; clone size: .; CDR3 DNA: TGCGCCAGCAGCCAACAAGGGGCGAACACTGAAGCTTTCTTT; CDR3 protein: CASSQQGANTEAFF
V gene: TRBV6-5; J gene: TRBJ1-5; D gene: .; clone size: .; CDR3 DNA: TGTGCCAGCAGTCCCAATGAGGGCAATCAGCCCCAGCATTTT; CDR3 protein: CASSPNEGNQPQHF
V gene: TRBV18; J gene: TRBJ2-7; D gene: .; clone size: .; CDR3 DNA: TGTGCCAGCTCACCGAAGGGGGGGAGGGCTCATACCTACGAGCAGTACTTC; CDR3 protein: CASSPKGGRAHTYEQYF
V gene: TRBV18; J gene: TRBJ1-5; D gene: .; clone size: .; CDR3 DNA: TGTGCCAGCTCCCGATACGAGGGCCAGCCCCAGCATTTT; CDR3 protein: CASSRYEGQPQHF
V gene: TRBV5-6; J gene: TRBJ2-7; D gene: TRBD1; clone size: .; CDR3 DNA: TGTGCCAGCAGCTACAGGGGGCAGGGCTACGAGCAGTACTTC; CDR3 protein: CASSYRGQGYEQYF
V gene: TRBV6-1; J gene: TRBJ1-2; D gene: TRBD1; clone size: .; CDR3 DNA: TGTGCCAGCAGTGAGCAGGGGGCAATCTCGTACTACACCTTC; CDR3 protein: CASSEQGAISYYTF
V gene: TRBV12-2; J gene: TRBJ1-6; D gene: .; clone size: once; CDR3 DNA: TGTGCAAGTCGCTCCCCGGAAATGGGACGGGGGGATTCACCCCTCCACTTT; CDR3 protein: CASRSPEMGRGDSPLHF
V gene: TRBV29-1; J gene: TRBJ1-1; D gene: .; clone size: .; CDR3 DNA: TGCAGCGTTGGTCGGACAGATGAAGCTTTCTTT; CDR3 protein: CSVGRTDEAFF
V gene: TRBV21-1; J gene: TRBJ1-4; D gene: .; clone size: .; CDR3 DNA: TGTGCCAGCAGCAAAAATATCGGGACAGTTAATGAAAAACTGTTTTTT; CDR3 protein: CASSKNIGTVNEKLFF
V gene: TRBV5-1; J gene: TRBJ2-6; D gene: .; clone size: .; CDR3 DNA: TGCGCCAGCAGCGCCCGGTACTCTGGGGCCAACGTCCTGACTTTC; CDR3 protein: CASSARYSGANVLTF
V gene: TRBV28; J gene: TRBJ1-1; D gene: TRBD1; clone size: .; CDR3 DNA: TGTGCCAGCAGCCCGGACAGGGTTGGTGGAGCTTTCTTT; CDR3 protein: CASSPDRVGGAFF
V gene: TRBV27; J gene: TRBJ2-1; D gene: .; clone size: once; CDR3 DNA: TGTGCCAGCAGTATTACCAGGGGTTCGTCAAACAATGAGCAGTTCTTC; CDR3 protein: CASSITRGSSNNEQFF
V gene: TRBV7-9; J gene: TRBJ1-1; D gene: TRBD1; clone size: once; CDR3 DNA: TGTGCCAGCAGCTTAGCGGGACAGGGAGGCACTGAAGCTTTCTTT; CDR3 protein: CASSLAGQGGTEAFF
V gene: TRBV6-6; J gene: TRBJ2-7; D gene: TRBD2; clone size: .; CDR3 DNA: TGTGCCAGCAGTTACTCGACTAGCGGGTACTACGAGCAGTACTTC; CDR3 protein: CASSYSTSGYYEQYF
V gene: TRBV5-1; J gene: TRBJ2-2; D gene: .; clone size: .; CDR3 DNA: TGCGCCAGCAGCATGCTGACAGGTCAGAACACCGGGGAGCTGTTTTTT; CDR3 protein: CASSMLTGQNTGELFF
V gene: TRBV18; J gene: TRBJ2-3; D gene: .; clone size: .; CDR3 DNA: TGTGCCAGCTCACCACCTAGTTCAGATACGCAGTATTTT; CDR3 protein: CASSPPSSDTQYF
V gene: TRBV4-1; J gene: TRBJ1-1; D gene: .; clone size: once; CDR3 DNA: TGCGCCAGCAGCCCCCCCCCAGGGCTAGGATACACTGAAGCTTTCTTT; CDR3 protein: CASSPPPGLGYTEAFF
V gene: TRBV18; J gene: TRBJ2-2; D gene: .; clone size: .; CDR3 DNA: TGTGCCAGCTCACCCTCAGGGAACACCGGGGAGCTGTTTTTT; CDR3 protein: CASSPSGNTGELFF
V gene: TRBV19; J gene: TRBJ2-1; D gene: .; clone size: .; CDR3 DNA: TGTGCCAGTAAGAGCTCCTACAATGAGCAGTTCTTC; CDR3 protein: CASKSSYNEQFF
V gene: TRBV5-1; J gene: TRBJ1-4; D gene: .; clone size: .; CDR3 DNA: TGCGCCAGCAGCCACGACAGCACTAATGAAAAACTGTTTTTT; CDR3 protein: CASSHDSTNEKLFF
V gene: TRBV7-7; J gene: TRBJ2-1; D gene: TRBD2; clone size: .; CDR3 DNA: TGTGCCAGCAGCCCCCTAGCGGGAATCGAGCAGTTCTTC; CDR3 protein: CASSPLAGIEQFF
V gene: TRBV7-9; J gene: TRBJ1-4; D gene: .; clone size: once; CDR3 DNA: TGTGCCAGCAGCTTACCCTCCGGGACTAATGAAAAACTGTTTTTT; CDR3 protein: CASSLPSGTNEKLFF
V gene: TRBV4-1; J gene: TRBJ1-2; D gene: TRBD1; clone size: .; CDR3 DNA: TGCGCCAGCAGCCATTACATGGGGACAGCTAACTATGGCTACACCTTC; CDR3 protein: CASSHYMGTANYGYTF
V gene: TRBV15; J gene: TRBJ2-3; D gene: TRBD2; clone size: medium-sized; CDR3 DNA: TGTGCCACCAGTTTGGCGGGAGAGGATACAGATACGCAGTATTTT; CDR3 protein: CATSLAGEDTDTQYF
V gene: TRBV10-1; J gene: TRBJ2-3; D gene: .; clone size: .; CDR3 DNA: TGCGCCAGCAGTGAGTCGGGCTACTATACGCAGTATTTT; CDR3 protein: CASSESGYYTQYF
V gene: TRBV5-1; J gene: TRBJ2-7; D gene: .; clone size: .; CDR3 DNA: TGCGCCAGCAGCCTACAGGGCTCCTACGAGCAGTACTTC; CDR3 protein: CASSLQGSYEQYF
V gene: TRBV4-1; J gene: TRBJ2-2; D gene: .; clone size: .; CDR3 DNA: TGCGCCAGCAGCTTCCGGGACACCGGGGAGCTGTTTTTT; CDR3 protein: CASSFRDTGELFF
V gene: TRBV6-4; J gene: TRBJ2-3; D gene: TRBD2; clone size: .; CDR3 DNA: TGTGCCAGCAGTATGACTAGCGGGGGGTCAGATACGCAGTATTTT; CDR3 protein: CASSMTSGGSDTQYF
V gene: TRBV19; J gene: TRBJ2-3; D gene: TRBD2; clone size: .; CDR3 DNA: TGTGCCAGTACCCTGGGAGCGGGGGACACAGATACGCAGTATTTT; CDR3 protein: CASTLGAGDTDTQYF
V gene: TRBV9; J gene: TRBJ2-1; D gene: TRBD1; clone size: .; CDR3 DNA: TGTGCCAGCAGCGCCAGGGACAGGAGCTACAATGAGCAGTTCTTC; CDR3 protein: CASSARDRSYNEQFF
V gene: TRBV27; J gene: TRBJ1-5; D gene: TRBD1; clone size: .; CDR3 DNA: TGTGCCAGCAGTTGGACAGGGGGCAATCAGCCCCAGCATTTT; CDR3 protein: CASSWTGGNQPQHF
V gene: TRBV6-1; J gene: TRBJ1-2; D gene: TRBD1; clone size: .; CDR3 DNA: TGTGCCAGCATCGATGACAGGGGCCTCGGCTACACCTTC; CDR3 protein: CASIDDRGLGYTF
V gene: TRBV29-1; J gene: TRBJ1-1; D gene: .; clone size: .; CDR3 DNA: TGCAGCGTTGAAGTAGGGGCTGAAGCTTTCTTT; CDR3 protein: CSVEVGAEAFF